The clone carrying this T cell receptor beta chain turned up a few times. This entry belongs to a study of T cells in Graves' hyperthyroidism and ophthalmopathy. The investigators amplified TCR beta CDR3 regions from RNA transcripts. HTBI primers were the set used in a first-round RT-PCR of the TCR CDR3. TCRdb analysed the multiplex PCR reads with MiXCR anew, one entry per CDR3 protein. The profile shows around 580,000 distinct CDR3 sequences, around 42% of them singletons. Absence of ophthalmopathy progression within 18 months defined stable Graves' hyperthyroidism. Trimming shortened V by 9 bases and J by 6 bases, and 21 bases separated the two germline ends. This CDR3 region has 14 residues. Germline-derived CDR1 and CDR2 are LNHDA and SQIVND (reference sequence).

Material for sequencing was peripheral blood or thyroid tissue (not recorded which). This TCR was sampled from a woman aged 18-29 years with Graves' hyperthyroidism. The chain carries TRBV19 and TRBJ2-7; D call uncertain. Here the CDR3 reads CASQDRAQPGEQYF. CDR3 nucleotides: TGTGCCAGCCAAGATCGAGCGCAGCCAGGCGAGCAGTACTTC.